The entry that follows covers one T cell receptor beta chain sequence. Antigen unknown. A read error is possible here, since a much larger clone lies one base away. TCRdb re-derived calls from the reads in MiXCR, one entry per CDR3 protein. The sample yields fewer than 700,000 distinct CDR3 sequences, less than 25% seen once. These data are taken from a study of T cell repertoires in cytomegalovirus infection. Study-level findings and limits: HLA-C-restricted TCR beta clonotypes specific for CMV led the ex vivo response.

This clonotype was sampled from a human donor in good health (CMV status not recorded). Some clones in this sample may be carry-over from other donors' samples. The sequenced sample was CD8+ T cells from PBMCs.

The CDR3 sequence: CVSSLLAGTSGGRYNEQFF. For the CDR3, the DNA is TGTGTCAGCAGCCTCCTTGCCGGGACTAGCGGGGGGCGATACAATGAGCAGTTCTTC. This rearrangement joins TRBV7-6 to TRBJ2-1; 15 positions agree with TRBD2. Per the germline V gene, CDR1 is SGHVS and CDR2 is FNYEAQ. This CDR3 spans 19 amino acids. Full variable domain (remainder filled in from reference TRBV7-6 and TRBJ2-1): GAGVSQSPRYKVTKRGQDVALRCDPISGHVSLYWYRQALGQGPEFLTYFNYEAQQDKSGLPNDRFSAERPEGSISTLTIQRTEQRDSAMYRCVSSLLAGTSGGRYNEQFFGPGTRLTVL.